This T cell receptor beta chain was observed in a study of OX40 agonist ivuxolimab in advanced cancers. Clones were read by immunoSEQ multiplex PCR, and TCRdb kept only the in-frame ones, dropping some. Of approximately 67,000 clones listed, over 80% are singletons. The investigators sampled blood at baseline, at cycle 4 day 1, and at cycle 7 day 1. Study-level points and caveats: Near-lowest levels of clonal expansion characterized partial responders at 0.1-3.0 mg/kg. Both blood CD4+ and CD8+ T cells showed clonal growth by week 6 at 0.1 to 3.0 mg/kg.

On this clone itself: What it recognizes is unknown.

The germline gives CDR1 MNHEY, CDR2 SVGAGI. CDR3 length equals 14 residues. Trimming left V 0 bases short and J 3 bases short, with 9 bases between. The material sequenced was CD4+ or CD8+ T cells sorted from blood, taken in a trial of the OX40 agonist ivuxolimab. The chain uses TRBV6-5 and TRBJ2-7; no clear D. The TCR originated in an adult with an advanced solid tumor such as melanoma, head and neck, liver or kidney cancer. The CDR3 coding sequence is TGTGCCAGCAGTTACTCGAATCCCAGCTACGAGCAGTACTTC. It specifies CASSYSNPSYEQYF.